The rows below give T cell receptor beta chains drawn from one sample of a study of T-cell memory formation after mild COVID-19. One entry per CDR3 protein, called by TCRdb with MiXCR from the 5' RACE reads. The sample holds around 260,000 distinct CDR3 sequences; about 17% are singletons and the top ten take about a fifth. Sequencing used PBMCs or a T cell subset sorted from them (not recorded which). The receptors here all came from a man younger than 35 who had mild COVID-19 (a few samples of this study predate the infection). Cell type and time point are not known. Each CDR3 is given with its conserved first and last residue. A D gene is named only where the DNA matches it firmly. Not every row has a clone size; where given, it reads once, few, many or a size class.

.	TRBV6-5	TRBJ2-1	few	TGTGCCACGCAACAGGGGAGGGATGAGCAGTTCTTC	CATQQGRDEQFF
.	TRBV3-1	TRBJ2-5	few	TGTGCCAGCAGCCAAGGAGCGATGGGCCTCCAGGGAGGGACCCAGTACTTC	CASSQGAMGLQGGTQYF
.	TRBV20-1	TRBJ1-1	.	TGCAGTGCTAGGGTTGGGCCACCGAACACTGAAGCTTTCTTT	CSARVGPPNTEAFF
.	TRBV9	TRBJ1-2	.	TGTGCCAGCACCCTCGCCACAACTAACTATGGCTACACCTTC	CASTLATTNYGYTF
.	TRBV28	TRBJ2-4	.	TGTGCCAGCAGTTTAACGGGGGTGGCCAAAAACATTCAGTACTTC	CASSLTGVAKNIQYF
.	TRBV15	TRBJ1-2	.	TGTGCCACCTGGAACCACCCCGGCGGAGCTAACTATGGCTACACCTTC	CATWNHPGGANYGYTF
.	TRBV6-2/TRBV6-3	TRBJ2-2	.	TGTGCCAGCAGTGACGAGTTGGGGCTAACCCTGGCGAACACCGGGGAGCTGTTTTTT	CASSDELGLTLANTGELFF
.	TRBV30	TRBJ2-4	.	TGTGCCTGGAGTAATGGGGGTCTTCAGTACTTC	CAWSNGGLQYF
.	TRBV12-3/TRBV12-4	TRBJ2-4	.	TGTGCCAGCAGTTTACAGGGGGCCAAAAACATTCAGTACTTC	CASSLQGAKNIQYF
TRBD1	TRBV7-3	TRBJ2-7	.	TGTGCCAGCAGCTTAACGGGACCGACAGGGGTCTACGAGCAGTACTTC	CASSLTGPTGVYEQYF
.	TRBV7-2	TRBJ2-4	few	TGTGCCAGCACCCCTAAGGGGGCCAAAAACATTCAGTACTTC	CASTPKGAKNIQYF
.	TRBV11-3	TRBJ2-4	few	TGTGCCAGCAGCCCCGGTGGGGTGCGAGGAAACATTCAGTACTTC	CASSPGGVRGNIQYF
.	TRBV5-1	TRBJ1-6	.	TGCGCCAGCAGCTTGAACGGGGAGTCCTATAATTCACCCCTCCACTTT	CASSLNGESYNSPLHF
.	TRBV18	TRBJ2-5	.	TGTGCCAGCTCACCACCGGGGGGACGGGCCCGGGAGACCCAGTACTTC	CASSPPGGRARETQYF
.	TRBV5-6	TRBJ2-4	few	TGTGCCAGCAGCAGCCGGGACAGCGGAGGGATCGCCAAAAACATTCAGTACTTC	CASSSRDSGGIAKNIQYF
.	TRBV20-1	TRBJ2-7	.	TGCAGTGCTGGCCGGGGGGCTTACGAGCAGTACTTC	CSAGRGAYEQYF
.	TRBV11-2	TRBJ2-7	few	TGTGCCAGCAGCTCTACTGGGTTGTACGAGCAGTACTTC	CASSSTGLYEQYF
.	TRBV12-3/TRBV12-4	TRBJ1-5	.	TGTGCCAGCAGCCTGGACCATAGCAATCAGCCCCAGCATTTT	CASSLDHSNQPQHF
.	TRBV4-2	TRBJ2-3	few	TGTGCCAGCAGCCAAGGGGACGCCACAGATACGCAGTATTTT	CASSQGDATDTQYF
.	TRBV20-1	TRBJ1-1	.	TGCAAGGGGCGAGAGGCCACTGAAGCTTTCTTT	CKGREATEAFF
TRBD1	TRBV7-2	TRBJ1-1	.	TGTGCCAGCAGCCCAGACAGGGATACTGAAGCTTTCTTT	CASSPDRDTEAFF
.	TRBV5-5	TRBJ1-6	.	TGTGCCAGCAGCTTGACAGGGTTAAATTCACCCCTCCACTTT	CASSLTGLNSPLHF
TRBD2	TRBV18	TRBJ2-1	.	TGTGCCAGCTCATCGACTAGCGGGAACTACAATGAGCAGTTCTTC	CASSSTSGNYNEQFF
TRBD1	TRBV29-1	TRBJ2-2	many	TGCAGCGCTAACAGGGGCACGAACACCGGGGAGCTGTTTTTT	CSANRGTNTGELFF
TRBD1	TRBV29-1	TRBJ2-7	few	TGCAGCGTTGAGGACAGGGTGGGTTACGAGCAGTACTTC	CSVEDRVGYEQYF
.	TRBV20-1	TRBJ2-7	.	TGCAGTGCTAGAGATTCCCGGGGATTCCCCTACGAGCAGTACTTC	CSARDSRGFPYEQYF
.	TRBV5-5	TRBJ1-6	.	TGTGCCAGCAGCTGGGCCGGGATCATTCTTTCACCCCTCCACTTT	CASSWAGIILSPLHF
.	TRBV20-1	TRBJ1-5	few	TGCAGTGCTGGACAAGTGAATCAGCCCCAGCATTTT	CSAGQVNQPQHF
TRBD1	TRBV30	TRBJ1-1	.	TGTGCCTGGAGTGCCGGGACAGTGAACACTGAAGCTTTCTTT	CAWSAGTVNTEAFF
.	TRBV4-1	TRBJ1-2	.	TGCGCCAGCAGCCATGAGGACTATTTAGCCTATGGCTACACCTTC	CASSHEDYLAYGYTF
TRBD1	TRBV7-2	TRBJ1-5	.	TGTGCCAGCAGCGAACAGGGGAACGGCAATCAGCCCCAGCATTTT	CASSEQGNGNQPQHF
.	TRBV25-1	TRBJ1-6	few	TGTGCCAGCAGGGCCGGGCCAAACGGTTCACCCCTCCACTTT	CASRAGPNGSPLHF
TRBD2	TRBV4-3	TRBJ2-3	few	TGCGCCAGCAGCCAAGATAAGGGACTAGCTCGCACAGATACGCAGTATTTT	CASSQDKGLARTDTQYF
.	TRBV7-8	TRBJ2-3	few	TGTGCCAGCAGCTTGTCCGCTCGGATCACAGATACGCAGTATTTT	CASSLSARITDTQYF
TRBD1	TRBV4-3	TRBJ1-4	.	TGCGCCAGCAGCCAAGATGGACAGGGAGGGGAAAAACTGTTTTTT	CASSQDGQGGEKLFF
.	TRBV6-1	TRBJ2-7	few	TGTGCCAGCAGTGAAAGGGGGGGCCGGGGATACGAGCAGTACTTC	CASSERGGRGYEQYF
.	TRBV7-9	TRBJ2-3	.	TGTGCCAGCAGCCCGCCGGAGGGGGGCACAGATACGCAGTATTTT	CASSPPEGGTDTQYF
TRBD2	TRBV5-4	TRBJ2-7	few	TGTGCCAGCAGCTTGTCGACCGGGGGGGCCTTGATTTACTACGAGCAGTACTTC	CASSLSTGGALIYYEQYF
TRBD2	TRBV4-3	TRBJ2-1	few	TGCGCCAGCAGCCAAGCCCTAGCGGGGCAAGGGCCTTACAATGAGCAGTTCTTC	CASSQALAGQGPYNEQFF
.	TRBV24-1	TRBJ1-2	.	TGTGCCACCAGTGATTGGTACGCTGGCTACACCTTC	CATSDWYAGYTF